This TCR beta chain came from a study of identical twins. A word on this clonotype: Its antigen is unknown.

Germline lookup yields CDR1 SGHVS and CDR2 FNYEAQ. V lost 4 bases and J lost 1, with 8 bases in between. The CDR3 loop spans 14 amino acids. TCRdb independently ran MiXCR on the 5' RACE reads; one entry per CDR3 protein. The table has 500,000 to 550,000 distinct CDR3 sequences, about 22% seen once. Study-wide results and caveats: Models underestimated TCR alpha sharing (out-of-frame) in monozygotic twins. Weaker excess sharing between twins was seen in beta out-of-frame sequences. Fewer insertions characterized abundant cord blood beta clonotypes, whereas memory repertoires showed none.

The data also belong to a second study, concerning yellow fever vaccine responses in identical twins. That study adds: As reported, the vaccine T cell response of twins seemed partly convergent and partly personalized.

This TCR was sampled from a woman younger than 35 in good health. V usage is TRBV7-6 and J usage is TRBJ2-1, with no clear D. Material for sequencing was CD4+ T cells sorted from blood. The CDR3 loop is CASSSRVSYNEQFF. CDR3 nucleotide sequence: TGTGCCAGCAGCTCCCGGGTATCCTACAATGAGCAGTTCTTC.